This T cell receptor beta chain was identified during a study of CD8+ T cells in alopecia areata. Whole-study context: Spontaneously alopecic C3H/HeJ graft donors, about 6-12 months old, gave skin to roughly 7-10-week-old female C3H/HeJ mice. General study results and limits: Normal skin's resident alphabeta T cells are sequenced alongside lesional scalp T cells. Lesional tissue from the scalp (especially in alopecia totalis/universalis) showed higher clonality than normal scalp. With patients, TCR sharing proved less clear than in mice, a difference possibly related to HLA.

This clone was detected a few times. What it binds is unknown. Gene names are mouse gene names. Extracted RNA was reverse transcribed into cDNA, the sequencing template. The repertoire was sequenced with immunoSEQ multiplex PCR; TCRdb's copy has only in-frame clones and lacks some. This sample carries around 100,000 clones, none of them present only once. Sequenced sample: lesional skin. The sequence derives from a C3H/HeJ mouse with alopecia areata. The MHC haplotype of the strain is H2-k.

CDR3 DNA, as far as it was read: TGTGCCAGCAGTCGACAGACTAACTATGCT. Translating gives CASSRQTNYA. From start to end, the CDR3 is CASSRQTNYAEQFF. The V gene is TRBV19, the J gene TRBJ2-1; a weak D match, TRBD1 (5 bases). The read gets to within 4 residues of the CDR3 end, and the germline J gene fills in the rest. In germline, CDR1 is FNHDT, CDR2 SITEND (reference sequence). V shed 4 bases and J shed 0 bases, with 8 bases lying between them. The CDR3 runs to 14 residues.